This T cell receptor beta chain was identified in a study of T cell changes during pregnancy in multiple sclerosis. The protocol was immunoSEQ multiplex PCR, while the TCRdb copy is restricted to in-frame clones and leaves out a portion. The sample has roughly 40,000 clones, about 90% seen once. Specimen: CD4+ T cells from peripheral blood mononuclear cells, collected in the second trimester of pregnancy. The clonotype comes from a female donor in good health, enrolled as a control in a pregnancy study.

CDR3 bases: TGTGCCAGCAGCGTAATAGCGACAAACAATGAGCAGTTCTTC. Protein: CASSVIATNNEQFF. This chain joins TRBV9 and TRBJ2-1, with D possibly being TRBD2 (5 bases). The V gene's germline CDR1 is SGDLS and CDR2 YYNGEE. CDR3 size: 14 residues. Trimming removed 1 base at V and 5 bases at J, with 10 bases between.